This T cell receptor beta chain was captured in a study of blood T cells in healthy people across ages. Germline V gene data show CDR1 as SGDLS and CDR2 as YYNGEE. The CDR3 totals 15 residues. This clonotype was recorded only once. The second PCR ran roughly 6 to 11 cycles with a sample-barcoded 5' primer and J-beta primers. Each cDNA molecule received a tag from a template-switch adaptor that had 12 random nucleotides. Each CDR3 protein is one row after TCRdb ran MiXCR on the 5' RACE reads. The sample holds some 1.5 million distinct CDR3 sequences, approximately 39% seen once. This sequence originates from a woman aged 18-29 years in good health. V usage is TRBV9 and J usage is TRBJ2-1; TRBD2 agrees at 9 bases. The tail of the sequence fits TRBJ2-7 better, so the J call may be wrong. Source material: blood. In DNA, the CDR3 is TGTGCCAGCAGCGAAATAGCGGGAGCTTACAATGAGCAGTACTTC. Translating gives CASSEIAGAYNEQYF.